Shown below are 32 T cell receptor beta chains from a single sample sequenced in a study of neurological immune-mediated disorders. TCRdb reanalysed the 5' RACE reads using MiXCR and keeps one entry per CDR3 protein. The data show 71,000 or so distinct CDR3 sequences, just over 5% seen once. The sample comprised PBMCs. The receptors derive from a woman between 25 and 40 years old with multiple sclerosis.

This clonotype was seen at least ten times. This chain uses TRBV5-1 with TRBJ2-3; the D gene is possibly TRBD1 (6 bases). Deletions cut 4 bases from V and 2 bases from J, with 17 bases between. Looked up from germline, CDR1 is SGHRS and CDR2 is YFSETQ. CDR3 size: 16 residues. The CDR3 DNA is TGCGCCAGCAGCCAATCTACAGGGAAGCCCACAGATACGCAGTATTTT. Translation gives CASSQSTGKPTDTQYF.

This sequence joins TRBV20-1 and TRBJ2-1; 10 bases are shared with TRBD2. The V gene end was trimmed by 6 bases and the J gene end by 0 bases; junction bases not matched to a gene: 20. The CDR3 extends over 20 amino acids. Germline lookup yields CDR1 DFQATT and CDR2 SNEGSKA (reference sequence). The CDR3 bases are TGCAGTGCGACAAATCTAGCGGGGGAGCTAGTGTTAAGCTCCTACAATGAGCAGTTCTTC. This translates into CSATNLAGELVLSSYNEQFF.

This clonotype appeared many times. This chain joins TRBV14 and TRBJ1-6; unclear D gene. Deletions cut 1 base from V and 7 bases from J, with 11 bases between. Germline V CDR1 and CDR2: SGHDN, FVKESK. The CDR3 extends over 15 amino acids. The CDR3 DNA reads TGTGCCAGCAGCCAAGCCCACGGCCCAAATTCACCCCTCCACTTT. Its translation is CASSQAHGPNSPLHF.

This clonotype was picked up many times. The gene calls are TRBV6-2 or TRBV6-3 and TRBJ2-1; D is undetermined. V shed 2 bases and J shed 3 bases, with 14 bases lying between them. CDR1 and CDR2 (germline): MNHEY, SVGEGT. The CDR3 is made up of 16 amino acids. CDR3 coding DNA: TGTGCCAGCAGTTACAAGGTCGGGCAGGTCTACAATGAGCAGTTCTTC. This gives the protein CASSYKVGQVYNEQFF.

This clonotype was counted at least ten times. The chain carries TRBV20-1 and TRBJ2-1, with a weak D call TRBD2 (6 bases). The V end was cut by 5 bases, the J end by 6 bases, with 17 bases between. The CDR3 runs to 14 residues. The V gene's germline CDR1 is DFQATT and CDR2 SNEGSKA (reference sequence). In nucleotides, the CDR3 is TGCAGTGCTCGAAACCGGGACTGGACCAATGAGCAGTTCTTC. Its protein product is CSARNRDWTNEQFF.

This clonotype was seen repeatedly, ten times or more. The chain employs TRBV20-1 and TRBJ2-5, with 13 nucleotides matching TRBD2. The CDR3 loop spans 15 amino acids. V shed 6 bases and J 4 bases; nucleotides not matched to a gene: 8. CDR1 is DFQATT and CDR2 is SNEGSKA in the germline V gene (reference sequence). CDR3 sequence (DNA): TGCAGTGCCACCTCGGGACTAGCGGGAAGAGAGACCCAGTACTTC. It codes for CSATSGLAGRETQYF.

This clonotype came up many times. The chain uses TRBV5-1 and TRBJ2-7, with a possible D match to TRBD1 (6 bases). With 6 bases removed from V and 2 bases from J, the gap between germline ends came to 15 bases. Germline CDR1 is SGHRS and CDR2 is YFSETQ. The CDR3 is 14 residues long. The CDR3 loop reads CASTTGPGTYEQYF. The CDR3 nucleotides are TGCGCCAGCACGACAGGTCCAGGGACCTACGAGCAGTACTTC. Full variable domain (outside the CDR3, taken from reference TRBV5-1 and TRBJ2-7): KAGVTQTPRYLIKTRGQQVTLSCSPISGHRSVSWYQQTPGQGLQFLFEYFSETQRNKGNFPGRFSGRQFSNSRSEMNVSTLELGDSALYLCASTTGPGTYEQYFGPGTRLTVT.

In its sample, this clonotype was seen many times. V is TRBV5-6 and J is TRBJ2-5; 7 nucleotides agree with TRBD1. Germline CDR1 SGHDT, CDR2 YYEEEE. The CDR3 has 13 amino acids. V shed 1 base, J shed 4 bases, and the junction held 1 base outside the gene matches. The CDR3 bases are TGTGCCAGCAGCTTGACAGGGGCAGAGACCCAGTACTTC. It is translated as CASSLTGAETQYF.

V gene TRBV12-3 or TRBV12-4 combines with J gene TRBJ1-1; maybe TRBD1 (6 bases). The V and J ends lost 5 bases and 4 bases respectively, with 11 bases between them. CDR3 size: 13 residues. The chain's CDR3 is CASSPGAGTEAFF. The CDR3 bases are TGTGCCAGCAGTCCAGGGGCTGGCACTGAAGCTTTCTTT.

Many counts were recorded for this clonotype. CDR3 sequence reads: CASSQVLLAYEQYF. The CDR3 nucleotides are TGCGCCAGCAGCCAAGTCCTGTTAGCCTACGAGCAGTACTTC. V is TRBV4-1 and J is TRBJ2-7; D is ambiguous. The germline V gene has CDR1 MGHRA and CDR2 YSYEKL. The CDR3 loop spans 14 amino acids. Trimming took off 1 base at V and 2 bases at J, with 9 bases between the two ends.

This clonotype was detected many times. This chain links TRBV15 with TRBJ2-2, with 7 bases fitting TRBD1. The CDR3 length is 14 residues. Losses at the gene ends were 6 bases for V and 8 bases for J; bases not matched to a gene: 9. The germline V gene has CDR1 LNHNV and CDR2 YYDKDF (reference sequence). CDR3 bases: TGTGCCACCAGTCCTGGACAGGTCAAGGGGGAGCTGTTTTTT. Amino acids: CATSPGQVKGELFF.

This clonotype has a count of ten or more. The V gene is TRBV6-5, the J gene TRBJ2-5; 8 bases line up with TRBD2. V dropped 2 bases and J dropped 1; count of bases not matched to a gene: 6. The CDR3 is made up of 16 amino acids. In germline, CDR1 is MNHEY, CDR2 SVGAGI. The CDR3 reads CASSYLQRGPQETQYF. The CDR3, as DNA: TGTGCCAGCAGTTACCTCCAGCGGGGGCCCCAAGAGACCCAGTACTTC.

This clonotype was detected ten times or more. The chain combines TRBV5-6 with TRBJ1-3, with TRBD1 as a possible D gene (6 bases). V was trimmed by 4 bases and J by 0 bases, leaving 11 bases between them. The CDR3 runs 15 residues. CDR1 and CDR2 (germline): SGHDT, YYEEEE. The CDR3 reads CASSPTGRSGNTIYF. The CDR3 coding sequence is TGTGCCAGCAGCCCGACAGGCCGCTCTGGAAACACCATATATTTT.

Ten or more counts support this clonotype. J is TRBJ2-3 and V is TRBV20-1; weak D call: TRBD2 (6 bases). Germline CDR1 reads DFQATT; CDR2 reads SNEGSKA (reference sequence). V lost 2 bases and J 0 bases, leaving 12 bases between the germline ends. CDR3 length equals 15 residues. CDR3: CSARPWGESTDTQYF. Here the CDR3 DNA reads TGCAGTGCTAGACCCTGGGGGGAGAGCACAGATACGCAGTATTTT.

About this clonotype: A much more abundant neighbour one base away suggests this may be a read error. The chain carries TRBV5-1 and TRBJ2-1; possible D gene TRBD1, 6 bases. Trimming stripped 3 bases from V and 11 bases from J, with 21 bases between. The CDR3 runs to 15 residues. The germline V gene has CDR1 SGHRS and CDR2 YFSETQ. CDR3 coding DNA: TGCGCCAGCAGCTCAAACAGGGCTAGGGTGAATAAGCAGTTCTTC. Translation gives CASSSNRARVNKQFF.

This clonotype was counted many times. The V call is TRBV20-1, the J call TRBJ2-7, with D perhaps matching TRBD1 or TRBD2 (5 bases each). The germline CDR1 and CDR2 sequences are DFQATT and SNEGSKA (reference sequence). The CDR3 has 11 amino acids. Trimming shortened V by 5 bases and J by 2 bases, and 7 bases separated the two germline ends. Written as DNA, the CDR3 is TGCAGTGCTGAGGGGCCCTACGAGCAGTACTTC. Its translation: CSAEGPYEQYF.

This chain connects TRBV12-5 to TRBJ2-3; no clear D gene. CDR1 and CDR2 from the germline V gene are LGHNT and FRNRAP. The CDR3 sequence is 13 residues long. V lost 7 bases and J 8 bases, leaving 16 bases between the germline ends. The CDR3 here is CASASNPGSTQYF. The DNA of the CDR3 is TGTGCTAGTGCCTCCAACCCCGGGTCTACGCAGTATTTT.

This clonotype has only a few counts. The chain uses TRBV20-1 and TRBJ2-7, with TRBD1 as a possible D gene (5 bases). V lost 3 bases to trimming and J lost 1 base, with 13 bases between them. The CDR3 is 14 amino acids. Per germline, CDR1 DFQATT and CDR2 SNEGSKA (reference sequence). CDR3 nucleotide sequence: TGCAGTGCTAGTGCAGGGTTATGGTCCTACGAGCAGTACTTC. It encodes CSASAGLWSYEQYF.

This clonotype came up many times. The rearrangement uses TRBV12-3 or TRBV12-4 and TRBJ1-6; 7 bases map to TRBD1. This CDR3 has 16 residues. V shed 6 bases and J 10 bases; nucleotides not matched to a gene: 15. CDR3 bases: TGTGCCAGCAGGGGGGGCGGGACAGCCTTCCGGTCACCCCTCCACTTT. This sequence encodes CASRGGGTAFRSPLHF.

This clonotype was counted between two and nine times. The gene calls are TRBV5-1 and TRBJ2-3; no clear D gene. Germline values: CDR1 SGHRS, CDR2 YFSETQ. This CDR3 spans 13 amino acids. With 4 bases removed from V and 2 bases from J, the gap between germline ends came to 8 bases. CDR3 in DNA: TGCGCCAGCAGCCCCCGCTTCACAGATACGCAGTATTTT. Translation: CASSPRFTDTQYF.

This clonotype was observed many times. The V gene is TRBV25-1, the J gene TRBJ2-1; tentatively, D is TRBD1 (5 bases). V lost 3 bases, J lost 1 base, and 7 bases lay in between. The CDR3 runs 14 residues. CDR1 and CDR2 from the germline V gene are MGHDK and SYGVNS. The CDR3 sequence is CASSEQGSYNEQFF. As DNA, the CDR3 is TGTGCCAGCAGTGAGCAGGGTTCCTACAATGAGCAGTTCTTC.

Worth noting for this clonotype: A junction boundary mismatches the germline segment, possibly from a read error. This chain links TRBV5-1 with TRBJ2-2, with TRBD1 as a possible D gene (6 bases). Germline-derived CDR1 and CDR2 are SGHRS and YFSETQ. This CDR3 contains 15 residues. The CDR3 is CASSLSTGSTGELFF. The CDR3 DNA reads as TGCGCTAGCAGCTTGTCTACAGGGAGCACCGGGGAGCTGTTTTTT.

This clonotype has ten or more counts. This CDR3 reads CASRTSGGRETQYF. The DNA of the CDR3 is TGTGCCAGTCGGACTAGCGGGGGACGGGAGACCCAGTACTTC. This chain uses TRBV21-1 with TRBJ2-5; the table calls TRBD2, which could not be checked here. TRBV21-1 is recorded as a pseudogene. This CDR3 has 14 amino acids.

At least ten counts were recorded for this clonotype. This chain connects TRBV5-1 to TRBJ1-1, with D uncertain. The CDR3 length is 17 residues. Germline-derived CDR1 and CDR2 are SGHRS and YFSETQ. Trimming removed 4 bases from V and 1 base from J, with 20 bases in between. The CDR3 DNA reads TGCGCCAGCAGCCTTCTTTGGACCCCTTCCCGGAACACTGAAGCTTTCTTT. Its translation is CASSLLWTPSRNTEAFF. Using reference TRBV5-1 and TRBJ1-1 for the parts outside the CDR3, the full variable domain is KAGVTQTPRYLIKTRGQQVTLSCSPISGHRSVSWYQQTPGQGLQFLFEYFSETQRNKGNFPGRFSGRQFSNSRSEMNVSTLELGDSALYLCASSLLWTPSRNTEAFFGQGTRLTVV.

There are many counts of this clonotype. The V and J genes are TRBV5-5 and TRBJ2-1; 8 bases are shared with TRBD2. This CDR3 is 15 amino acids long. The trim removed 2 bases at V and 3 bases at J, leaving 4 bases unmatched. The germline V gene has CDR1 SGHKS and CDR2 YYEKEE (reference sequence). This CDR3 is CASSFTLADYNEQFF. The CDR3 DNA sequence: TGTGCCAGCAGCTTCACACTAGCGGACTACAATGAGCAGTTCTTC.

This clonotype came up many times. The rearrangement uses TRBV20-1 and TRBJ1-2; D is perhaps TRBD1 (5 bases). V was pared by 6 bases and J by 5 bases, with 25 bases between. CDR3 size: 16 residues. Looked up from germline, CDR1 is DFQATT and CDR2 is SNEGSKA (reference sequence). The CDR3 reads CSARQSLGDYAYGYTF. As DNA, the CDR3 is TGCAGTGCGAGACAGTCCCTCGGAGATTACGCTTATGGCTACACCTTC.

The sample holds many counts of this clonotype. This chain joins TRBV12-3 or TRBV12-4 and TRBJ1-2, with no clear D. The V end lost 3 bases, the J end lost 4 bases, and 3 bases lay between the germline ends. The length of the CDR3 is 11 residues. The CDR3 DNA sequence: TGTGCCAGCAGTTTCTCCTATGGCTACACCTTC. Amino acids: CASSFSYGYTF.

This clonotype has a count of ten or more. The chain's CDR3 is CASSPLPELTGSFYNEQFF. CDR3 nucleotide sequence: TGCGCCAGCAGCCCCTTACCCGAATTGACAGGGAGTTTCTACAATGAGCAGTTCTTC. The chain recombines TRBV5-1 with TRBJ2-1; 7 nucleotides agree with TRBD1. Germline V gene sequence: CDR1 SGHRS, CDR2 YFSETQ. The CDR3 loop spans 19 amino acids. With V trimmed by 4 bases and J by 3 bases, 19 bases remained unmatched.

This clonotype was seen only a few times. DNA for the CDR3: TGCAGTGCTAAACTAGCGGGGGGGAACAATGAGCAGTTCTTC. Translation gives CSAKLAGGNNEQFF. The gene calls are TRBV20-1 and TRBJ2-1, with TRBD2 identical over 13 bases. Germline V lookup: CDR1 DFQATT, CDR2 SNEGSKA (reference sequence). This CDR3 is built from 14 residues. J gave up 5 bases and V 4 bases, and 2 bases lay outside the gene matches.

Concerning this clonotype itself: This may be a read error, as it is one base from a much larger clone. The CDR3: CSATGLAEAFF. The CDR3 DNA reads as TGCAGTGCCACGGGGCTCGCTGAAGCTTTCTTT. This chain uses TRBV20-1 with TRBJ1-1; possible D gene TRBD1, 5 bases. Germline CDR1 is DFQATT and CDR2 is SNEGSKA (reference sequence). This CDR3 region has 11 residues. Trimming left V 6 bases short and J 6 bases short, with 11 bases between.

This chain connects TRBV7-2 to TRBJ1-1; D is ambiguous. This CDR3 is built from 13 residues. V was shortened by 3 bases and J by 5 bases, with 10 bases between the two germline ends. Germline lookup yields CDR1 SGHTA and CDR2 FQGNSA. The CDR3 nucleotides read TGTGCCAGCAGCTTGATGGGTGATACTGAAGCTTTCTTT. Its protein is CASSLMGDTEAFF.

This clonotype was seen ten or more times. The chain has TRBV3-1 and TRBJ1-1; D call uncertain. V was cut by 2 bases and J by 0 bases, with 10 bases left in between. The CDR3 consists of 15 residues. The germline V gene encodes CDR1 LGHDT and CDR2 YNNKEL (reference sequence). CDR3 nucleotides: TGTGCCAGCAGCCAAAGTGGGGTGGTGAACACTGAAGCTTTCTTT. Translating it yields CASSQSGVVNTEAFF.